The 18 T cell receptor beta chains below were found in one sample sequenced in a study of chemoradiotherapy in HPV16-positive cancers. Assay: immunoSEQ multiplex PCR; the TCRdb copy retains only in-frame clones and omits some. The sample consists of some 25,000 clones, roughly 95% of them appearing once. The sample was collected from a patient who underwent chemoradiotherapy. The receptors were sampled from a human donor with HPV-associated anogenital cancer.

The J gene is TRBJ1-5, the V gene TRBV27; D is uncertain. Deletions cut 9 bases from V and 4 bases from J, with 7 bases between. The CDR3 loop spans 11 amino acids. CDR1 is MNHEY and CDR2 is SMNVEV in the germline V gene (reference sequence). CDR3 region: CASVRNQPQHF. Written as DNA, the CDR3 is TGTGCCAGTGTGAGAAATCAGCCCCAGCATTTT.

The V gene is TRBV5-6, the J gene TRBJ1-6; D is undetermined. CDR1 SGHDT and CDR2 YYEEEE come from the germline V gene. V lost 2 bases and J 12 bases, leaving 9 bases between the germline ends. CDR3 length equals 12 residues. Written as DNA, the CDR3 is TGTGCCAGCAGCTTTAAGGACGGACCCCTCCACTTT. Its protein is CASSFKDGPLHF.

The rearrangement joins TRBV7-8 to TRBJ2-1; TRBD2 aligns across 11 bases. This CDR3 region has 17 residues. Trimming took 4 bases from V and 7 from J; bases not matched to a gene: 12. Germline V gives CDR1 SGHVS, CDR2 FQNEAQ. CDR3 nucleotide sequence: TGTGCCAGCAGCTCGCAGATAGCGGGAGGGCCCTCGAATGAGCAGTTCTTC. Encoded protein: CASSSQIAGGPSNEQFF.

This clone occurred once. The rearrangement uses TRBV27 and TRBJ1-5; 7 positions agree with TRBD1. The CDR3 totals 19 residues. Trimming cost V 6 bases and J 0 bases; bases outside gene matches: 17. Germline V gene data show CDR1 as MNHEY and CDR2 as SMNVEV (reference sequence). In nucleotides, the CDR3 is TGTGCCAGCAGCTTTATAAAAAGAACCCAGGGGGATAGCAATCAGCCCCAGCATTTT. Residues: CASSFIKRTQGDSNQPQHF.

The chain carries TRBV10-2 and TRBJ1-2, with TRBD1 matching 7 bases. Germline V gene data show CDR1 as WSHSY and CDR2 as SAAADI. This CDR3 region has 14 residues. The J segment lost 8 bases and the V segment lost 6 bases, leaving 12 bases of the junction unmatched. The CDR3 bases are TGCGCCAGCAGGGGGGCGACAGGGTCCAAGGGCTACACCTTC. Its protein product is CASRGATGSKGYTF.

The CDR3 region is CASSQGDRNLNTEAFF. CDR3 coding DNA: TGCGCCAGCAGCCAAGGGGACAGAAACCTGAACACTGAAGCTTTCTTT. V usage is TRBV4-1 and J usage is TRBJ1-1; 7 bases map to TRBD1. With V trimmed by 1 base and J by 0 bases, 5 bases remained unmatched. CDR1 MGHRA and CDR2 YSYEKL come from the germline V gene. The CDR3 has 16 residues.

V is TRBV10-3 and J is TRBJ1-1; D not resolved. Deletions cut 11 bases from V and 2 bases from J, with 15 bases between. Germline values: CDR1 ENHRY, CDR2 SYGVKD. The CDR3 sequence is 13 residues long. The CDR3 nucleotides read TGTGCCTCCGCTCCCCGGGTAAACACTGAAGCTTTCTTT. It encodes CASAPRVNTEAFF.

This rearrangement joins TRBV30 to TRBJ1-2, with D uncertain. V was clipped by 0 bases and J by 8 bases, with 13 bases between them. The germline V gene has CDR1 GTSNPN and CDR2 SVGIG (reference sequence). CDR3 size: 13 residues. Here the CDR3 reads CAWSVLRLRGYTF. The DNA of the CDR3 is TGTGCCTGGAGTGTACTGAGACTGAGGGGCTACACCTTC.

The chain links TRBV9 to TRBJ2-7, with 11 positions matching TRBD2. This CDR3 is built from 16 residues. V gave up 4 bases and J gave up 2 bases; unmatched junction bases: 8. Germline-derived CDR1 and CDR2 are SGDLS and YYNGEE. The CDR3 nucleotides read TGTGCCAGCAGCCCTCGTGGGACTAGCGGCACCTACGAGCAGTACTTC. Translation: CASSPRGTSGTYEQYF.

The V gene is TRBV2, the J gene TRBJ1-1; possibly TRBD1 for D (5 bases). Trimming removed 1 base from V and 4 bases from J, with 10 bases in between. CDR3 length: 14 amino acids. CDR1 is SNHLY, CDR2 FYNNEI, per germline. DNA for the CDR3: TGTGCCAGCAGTGAAGAAAGTGGGGGCACTGAAGCTTTCTTT. Translating it yields CASSEESGGTEAFF.

The rearrangement joins TRBV11-3 to TRBJ2-7; D call uncertain. V was pared by 4 bases and J by 3 bases, with 13 bases between. Germline CDR1 is SGHNT and CDR2 is YENEEA. The CDR3 is 14 residues long. CDR3 sequence reads: CASSSHKDGYEQYF. The CDR3 DNA follows: TGTGCCAGCAGCTCCCACAAGGACGGCTACGAGCAGTACTTC. The variable domain in full, with the rest retrieved from reference TRBV11-3 and TRBJ2-7, is EAGVVQSPRYKIIEKKQPVAFWCNPISGHNTLYWYLQNLGQGPELLIRYENEEAVDDSQLPKDRFSAERLKGVDSTLKIQPAELGDSAVYLCASSSHKDGYEQYFGPGTRLTVT.

The V call is TRBV6-5, the J call TRBJ1-2; D is uncertain. The CDR3 runs 14 residues. V shed 6 bases and J shed 0 bases, with 11 bases lying between them. Germline CDR1 and CDR2: MNHEY and SVGAGI. CDR3 sequence: CASRLAGTNYGYTF. The DNA for the CDR3 is TGTGCCAGCAGACTGGCTGGGACTAACTATGGCTACACCTTC.

The chain has TRBV28 and TRBJ2-6; D assignment may be TRBD1 or TRBD2 (5 bases each). The V end lost 3 bases, the J end lost 3 bases, and 6 bases lay between the germline ends. The CDR3 spans 14 residues. Germline V gene lookup returns CDR1 MDHEN and CDR2 SYDVKM. In DNA form, the CDR3 reads TGTGCCAGCAGTTTGGGGGTTGGGGCCAACGTCCTGACTTTC. It yields the protein CASSLGVGANVLTF.

The V gene is TRBV19, the J gene TRBJ2-1; TRBD2 is a possible D gene (6 bases). V lost 3 bases, J lost 1 base, and 10 bases lay in between. The CDR3 loop spans 15 amino acids. Per germline, CDR1 LNHDA and CDR2 SQIVND (reference sequence). For the CDR3, the DNA is TGTGCCAGTAGTATCGGGACTGATTCCTACAATGAGCAGTTCTTC. Encoded protein: CASSIGTDSYNEQFF.

This chain connects TRBV29-1 to TRBJ1-3; D not certain. The germline V gene has CDR1 SQVTM and CDR2 ANQGSEA. Trimming took 4 bases from V and 1 from J, leaving 11 bases between them. This CDR3 spans 14 amino acids. CDR3: CSVGTGNSGNTIYF. CDR3 DNA: TGCAGCGTTGGAACGGGGAATTCTGGAAACACCATATATTTT.

V usage is TRBV28 and J usage is TRBJ1-1; D gene uncertain. The germline CDR1 and CDR2 sequences are MDHEN and SYDVKM. This CDR3 spans 11 amino acids. V dropped 8 bases and J dropped 8 bases, with 12 bases sitting between them. The CDR3, as DNA: TGTGCCAGCTCTAAACCGCGCGAAGCTTTCTTT. This gives the protein CASSKPREAFF.

The chain is built from TRBV18 and TRBJ1-1; a weak D match, TRBD1 (5 bases). This CDR3 contains 14 residues. Trimming removed 3 bases at V and 0 bases at J, with 8 bases between. Germline V gene data show CDR1 as KGHSH and CDR2 as LQKENI. The CDR3 sequence is CASSPTAMNTEAFF. CDR3 coding DNA: TGTGCCAGCTCACCGACAGCCATGAACACTGAAGCTTTCTTT.

This chain joins TRBV28 and TRBJ1-1, with D perhaps matching TRBD1 (5 bases). Germline V gene data show CDR1 as MDHEN and CDR2 as SYDVKM. This CDR3 region has 13 residues. With 3 bases removed from V and 3 bases from J, the gap between germline ends came to 8 bases. This chain's CDR3 is CASSLDIYTEAFF. CDR3 coding DNA: TGTGCCAGCAGTTTGGACATTTACACTGAAGCTTTCTTT. The full variable domain, completed using reference TRBV28 and TRBJ1-1, is DVKVTQSSRYLVKRTGEKVFLECVQDMDHENMFWYRQDPGLGLRLIYFSYDVKMKEKGDIPEGYSVSREKKERFSLILESASTNQTSMYLCASSLDIYTEAFFGQGTRLTVV.